This TCR beta chain emerged from a study of shared clonotypes between healthy human individuals. CD45RO-negative CD8 cells positively selected for CCR7 made up the naive population, which excluded terminally differentiated effector memory CD45RA+ cells. Sequencing was performed with immunoSEQ multiplex PCR; in TCRdb, only in-frame clones are kept and a portion is missing. The sample holds around 640,000 clones; 95% to 97% are singletons and the top ten take 0.11%. Concerning this clone itself: The antigen remains undetermined.

The V segment lost 7 bases and the J segment 4 bases; nucleotides outside the gene matches: 9. This CDR3 has 15 residues. Germline loops: CDR1 SNHLY, CDR2 FYNNEI. Study-wide results and caveats: Donor clonotype sharing was expected to depend on sequencing depth. When naive CD4 clonotypes were compared across a handful of donors, around 5% were shared. Sampling used blood alone; tissue repertoires probably differ.

This sequence was found in a woman in her twenties or thirties in good health. The chain links TRBV2 to TRBJ2-7, with TRBD2 identical over 11 bases. The sequenced sample was naive CD8+ T cells sorted from blood. In DNA form, the CDR3 reads TGTGCCAGCACAACCAATAGCGGGAGGGGATACGAGCAGTACTTC. Amino acids: CASTTNSGRGYEQYF.